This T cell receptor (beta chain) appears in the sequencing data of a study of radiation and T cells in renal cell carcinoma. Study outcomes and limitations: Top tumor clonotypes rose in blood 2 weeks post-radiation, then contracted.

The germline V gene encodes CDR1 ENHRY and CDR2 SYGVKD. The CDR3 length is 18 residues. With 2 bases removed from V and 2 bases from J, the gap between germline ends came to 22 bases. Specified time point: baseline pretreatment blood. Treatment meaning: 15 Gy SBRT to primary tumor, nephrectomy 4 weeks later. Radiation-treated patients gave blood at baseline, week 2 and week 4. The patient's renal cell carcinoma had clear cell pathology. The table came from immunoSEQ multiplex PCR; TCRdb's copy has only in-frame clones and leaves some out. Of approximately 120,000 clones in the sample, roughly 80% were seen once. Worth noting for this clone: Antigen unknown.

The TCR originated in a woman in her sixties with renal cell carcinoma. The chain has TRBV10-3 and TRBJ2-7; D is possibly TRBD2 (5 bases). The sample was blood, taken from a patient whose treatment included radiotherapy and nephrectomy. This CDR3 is CAISEGGAGLQEAYEQYF. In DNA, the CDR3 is TGTGCCATCAGTGAGGGAGGCGCCGGGCTCCAGGAGGCCTACGAGCAGTACTTC.